This T cell receptor (beta chain) was profiled in a study of graft-versus-host responses after intestinal transplantation. The CDR3 extends over 16 amino acids. Looked up from germline, CDR1 is SGHNT and CDR2 is YENEEA. Trimming cost V 0 bases and J 0 bases; bases outside gene matches: 3. Comments on this clone: Antigen unknown.

The repertoire was sequenced with immunoSEQ multiplex PCR; TCRdb's copy has only in-frame clones and lacks some. The sample includes roughly 89,000 clones, more than 85% seen only once; the top ten take roughly 0.15%. This chain uses TRBV11-3 with TRBJ2-7, with TRBD2 identical over 9 bases. The clonotype originates from a human donor who received an intestinal transplant. Sequences were derived from unstimulated CD4+ T cells sorted from spleen or lymph node cells, sampled before intestinal transplant. For the CDR3, the DNA is TGTGCCAGCAGCTTAGAGGGTAGCGGGGGCTCCTACGAGCAGTACTTC. It codes for CASSLEGSGGSYEQYF.